One and the same sample provided the 26 T cell receptor beta chains below, sequenced in a study of radiation and T cells in renal cell carcinoma. The treatment was: treatment-naive control, cytoreductive nephrectomy. The protocol was immunoSEQ multiplex PCR, while the TCRdb copy is restricted to in-frame clones and leaves out a portion. This sample has more than 8,500 clones; around three fifths occur once, and the top ten carry 14%. The specimen was tumor tissue, collected from a patient whose treatment was nephrectomy without radiotherapy. The receptors derive from a man in his sixties with renal cell carcinoma.

The gene calls are TRBV19 and TRBJ2-6, with D possibly matching TRBD2 (5 bases). This CDR3 is built from 14 residues. Germline CDR1 LNHDA, CDR2 SQIVND (reference sequence). With 7 bases removed from V and 0 bases from J, the gap between germline ends came to 7 bases. CDR3 DNA: TGTGCCAGTAAAGGGAGCTCTGGGGCCAACGTCCTGACTTTC. Its translation is CASKGSSGANVLTF.

The rearrangement joins TRBV11-2 to TRBJ2-5; D is undetermined. The CDR3 is 17 amino acids. Trimming took off 1 base at V and 1 base at J, with 16 bases between the two ends. CDR1 and CDR2 from the germline V gene are SGHAT and FQNNGV. The CDR3 loop reads CASSLGDSIKFQETQYF. The CDR3 region has the DNA TGTGCCAGCAGCTTAGGGGATAGCATTAAGTTCCAAGAGACCCAGTACTTC.

The V gene is TRBV7-8, the J gene TRBJ2-3; perhaps D is TRBD1 or TRBD2 (5 bases each). Germline CDR1 is SGHVS and CDR2 is FQNEAQ. The CDR3 extends over 15 amino acids. V dropped 3 bases and J dropped 5 bases, with 15 bases sitting between them. The CDR3 here is CASSFRRAGGDTQYF. The CDR3 DNA follows: TGTGCCAGCAGCTTTCGGCGGGCTGGGGGAGATACGCAGTATTTT.

The V gene is TRBV28, the J gene TRBJ2-7; no clear D. Trimming pared 2 bases from V and 2 bases from J, leaving 13 bases between. Looked up from germline, CDR1 is MDHEN and CDR2 is SYDVKM. CDR3 length: 15 amino acids. The CDR3 DNA sequence: TGTGCCAGCAGTTTAACGGGCAGGTTACCCTACGAGCAGTACTTC. This gives the protein CASSLTGRLPYEQYF.

This clone was recorded once. The V call is TRBV5-8, the J call TRBJ1-5, with D perhaps matching TRBD1 (5 bases). V lost 1 base and J lost 5, with 16 bases in between. This CDR3 comprises 16 residues. The V gene's germline CDR1 is SGHTS and CDR2 YDEGEE. The CDR3 region is CASSLSYGTAYQPQHF. Here the CDR3 DNA reads TGTGCCAGCAGCTTGAGCTATGGGACCGCCTATCAGCCCCAGCATTTT.

The J gene is TRBJ1-2, the V gene TRBV4-1; unclear D gene. CDR1 is MGHRA and CDR2 is YSYEKL in the germline V gene. Between the trimmed V and J ends, which lost 6 bases and 4 bases, there was a span of 12 bases. The CDR3 is made up of 13 amino acids. CDR3 protein: CASSPDGTYGYTF. The CDR3 nucleotides are TGCGCCAGCAGTCCTGACGGTACCTATGGCTACACCTTC.

The genes are TRBV7-9 and TRBJ1-5; D not certain. This CDR3 is built from 12 residues. Germline-derived CDR1 and CDR2 are SEHNR and FQNEAQ (reference sequence). The V gene lost 5 bases and the J gene lost 7 bases, with 9 bases spanning the gap. For the CDR3, the DNA is TGTGCCAGCAGCCTAGGTAACCAGCCCCAGCATTTT. It encodes CASSLGNQPQHF.

The V call is TRBV19, the J call TRBJ2-7, with D maybe TRBD2 (6 bases). Trimming stripped 4 bases from V and 11 bases from J, with 15 bases between. CDR1 and CDR2 (germline): LNHDA, SQIVND (reference sequence). The CDR3 runs 12 residues. The DNA for the CDR3 is TGTGCCAGTAGTACAGCCAGGGAGGAAAAGTACTTC. Its translation: CASSTAREEKYF.

The rearrangement uses TRBV4-3 and TRBJ1-5; perhaps TRBD1 as D (5 bases). The CDR3 loop spans 16 amino acids. V lost 0 bases and J lost 6, with 15 bases in between. Germline V gene data show CDR1 as LGHNA and CDR2 as YSLEER. The chain's CDR3 is CASSQDGASGPQPQHF. The DNA of the CDR3 is TGCGCCAGCAGCCAAGATGGGGCATCGGGTCCTCAGCCCCAGCATTTT.

This clone has a handful of counts. CDR3 DNA: TGCGCCAGCAGACACACCGCAACAGGCTCAGATGGCTACACCTTC. It is translated as CASRHTATGSDGYTF. The J gene is TRBJ1-2, the V gene TRBV5-1; TRBD1 might be the D (5 bases). Germline V lookup: CDR1 SGHRS, CDR2 YFSETQ. This CDR3 is built from 15 residues. V gave up 5 bases and J gave up 6 bases, with 20 bases separating them.

The V and J genes are TRBV7-9 and TRBJ2-1; TRBD2 aligns across 9 bases. V was clipped by 2 bases and J by 5 bases; unmatched bases: 1. CDR3 length: 14 residues. CDR1 is SEHNR and CDR2 is FQNEAQ in the germline V gene (reference sequence). The CDR3 bases are TGTGCCAGCAGCTTACTAGCGGGGCACAATGAGCAGTTCTTC. Translated, it gives CASSLLAGHNEQFF.

The chain employs TRBV29-1 and TRBJ1-2; no clear D. The V gene lost 4 bases and the J gene lost 4 bases, with 13 bases spanning the gap. There are 13 residues in the CDR3. The germline V gene has CDR1 SQVTM and CDR2 ANQGSEA. The DNA for the CDR3 is TGCAGCGTTGTAAGCAGTGCCGGCTATGGCTACACCTTC. Amino acid sequence: CSVVSSAGYGYTF.

The chain joins TRBV7-2 to TRBJ1-4; D not resolved. The CDR3 extends over 14 amino acids. The germline gives CDR1 SGHTA, CDR2 FQGNSA. V shed 1 base and J shed 0 bases, with 3 bases lying between them. For the CDR3, the DNA is TGTGCCAGCAGCTTAGGGGCAACTAATGAAAAACTGTTTTTT. It codes for CASSLGATNEKLFF.

This sequence joins TRBV30 and TRBJ2-1; D is uncertain. V was clipped by 0 bases and J by 8 bases, with 11 bases between them. The germline CDR1 and CDR2 sequences are GTSNPN and SVGIG (reference sequence). This CDR3 is 13 amino acids long. The CDR3 protein is CAWSVGLTDEQFF. Here the CDR3 DNA reads TGTGCCTGGAGTGTAGGTCTAACAGATGAGCAGTTCTTC.

By proportion, this clone is medium-sized (0.01 to 0.1%). The V call is TRBV2, the J call TRBJ2-7, with TRBD1 identical over 7 bases. Germline CDR1 reads SNHLY; CDR2 reads FYNNEI. After removal of 9 bases from V and 2 bases from J, the junction contained 7 bases not matched to a gene. The CDR3 spans 13 residues. The CDR3 DNA is TGTGCCAGTGAAGGGACAGAAACCTACGAGCAGTACTTC. Translated: CASEGTETYEQYF.

The chain has TRBV19 and TRBJ2-3; the match to TRBD1 covers 8 bases. The CDR3 loop spans 17 amino acids. Germline lookup yields CDR1 LNHDA and CDR2 SQIVND (reference sequence). With 5 bases clipped from V and 3 bases from J, the junction kept 13 bases outside the gene matches. The CDR3 region has the DNA TGTGCCAGTAGTCCGGACAGGGATGCATTAGGTACAGATACGCAGTATTTT. It yields the protein CASSPDRDALGTDTQYF.

This clone has a single count. The rearrangement uses TRBV2 and TRBJ2-6; TRBD2 is a possible D gene (7 bases). Trimming stripped 5 bases from V and 2 bases from J, with 19 bases between. This CDR3 has 18 residues. Germline CDR1 SNHLY, CDR2 FYNNEI. The CDR3 region has the DNA TGTGCCAGCAGTCCCCGCTTTGGGGGGGCGACTGGGGCCAACGTCCTGACTTTC. This codes for CASSPRFGGATGANVLTF. The full variable domain, in which reference TRBV2 and TRBJ2-6 provide the parts outside the CDR3, is EPEVTQTPSHQVTQMGQEVILRCVPISNHLYFYWYRQILGQKVEFLVSFYNNEISEKSEIFDDQFSVERPDGSNFTLKIRSTKLEDSAMYFCASSPRFGGATGANVLTFGAGSRLTVL.

The chain has TRBV5-1 and TRBJ2-2, with TRBD1 matching 10 bases. The germline V gene encodes CDR1 SGHRS and CDR2 YFSETQ. V lost 4 bases and J lost 6; bases outside the gene matches: 9. The CDR3 runs to 16 residues. In nucleotides, the CDR3 is TGCGCCAGCAGCGCGACCGGGACAGGGGCCGCCGGGGAGCTGTTTTTT. It encodes CASSATGTGAAGELFF.

DNA for the CDR3: TGCAGCGTTGAAACGGGGGCCACTGAAGCTTTCTTT. Residues: CSVETGATEAFF. J is TRBJ1-1 and V is TRBV29-1; D possibly corresponds to TRBD1 (6 bases). This CDR3 is built from 12 residues. The ends were cut back, 2 bases at V and 4 bases at J, with 8 bases in the middle. Germline V gene data show CDR1 as SQVTM and CDR2 as ANQGSEA.

The chain employs TRBV5-6 and TRBJ1-2, with TRBD1 matching over 7 bases. In germline, CDR1 is SGHDT, CDR2 YYEEEE. There are 15 residues in the CDR3. J lost 0 bases, V lost 4 bases, and 6 bases had no gene match. DNA for the CDR3: TGTGCCAGCAGCGGGGGGGACAGTACTAACTATGGCTACACCTTC. Encoded protein: CASSGGDSTNYGYTF.

V usage is TRBV6-1 and J usage is TRBJ2-1; TRBD1 matches 8 bases. V dropped 6 bases and J dropped 6; count of bases not matched to a gene: 4. Per the germline V gene, CDR1 is MNHNS and CDR2 is SASEGT. The CDR3 sequence is 13 residues long. The CDR3 region is CASSVTGVNEQFF. CDR3 sequence (DNA): TGTGCCAGCAGCGTGACAGGGGTCAATGAGCAGTTCTTC.

The chain has TRBV5-6 and TRBJ2-3; D is undetermined. Per germline, CDR1 SGHDT and CDR2 YYEEEE. The CDR3 has 13 residues. V shed 4 bases and J shed 6 bases, with 12 bases lying between them. The CDR3 loop reads CASSLTQFDTQYF. DNA for the CDR3: TGTGCCAGCAGCCTTACGCAGTTTGATACGCAGTATTTT.

The chain has TRBV10-2 and TRBJ2-6; 8 positions agree with TRBD2. This CDR3 contains 17 residues. Germline loops: CDR1 WSHSY, CDR2 SAAADI. Germline trimming cut 6 bases from V and 0 bases from J; bases unmatched to any gene: 7. This CDR3 reads CASSPGRGVSGANVLTF. The CDR3 coding sequence is TGCGCCAGCAGCCCAGGGCGGGGGGTCTCTGGGGCCAACGTCCTGACTTTC.

Comment on this clone: Germline and junction disagree at one end, which may indicate a read error. This chain uses TRBV7-9 with TRBJ1-1; no reliable D call. Per germline, CDR1 SEHNR and CDR2 FQNEAQ (reference sequence). The CDR3 length is 15 residues. The CDR3 reads CASSSRERSNTGAFF. The CDR3, as DNA: TGTGCCAGCAGCTCCCGGGAGCGTTCGAACACTGGAGCTTTCTTT. The variable domain in full, with the rest retrieved from reference TRBV7-9 and TRBJ1-1, is DTGVSQNPRHKITKRGQNVTFRCDPISEHNRLYWYRQTLGQGPEFLTYFQNEAQLEKSRLLSDRFSAERPKGSFSTLEIQRTEQGDSAMYLCASSSRERSNTGAFFGQGTRLTVV.

This chain links TRBV29-1 with TRBJ1-6; D is unclear. Germline lookup yields CDR1 SQVTM and CDR2 ANQGSEA. This CDR3 comprises 13 residues. V dropped 4 bases and J dropped 10 bases, with 14 bases sitting between them. The CDR3 bases are TGCAGCGTTGGGACCAACCAAGGGTCACCCCTCCACTTT. Translating gives CSVGTNQGSPLHF.

This clone was counted a few times. This chain uses TRBV11-2 with TRBJ1-5, with D possibly being TRBD1 (6 bases). Germline values: CDR1 SGHAT, CDR2 FQNNGV. The CDR3 contains 16 residues. The V end was cut by 4 bases, the J end by 7 bases, with 20 bases between. The CDR3 DNA is TGTGCCAGCAGCTGGGGGGCGCAGACCCCGGGGCAGCCCCAGCATTTT. This codes for CASSWGAQTPGQPQHF.